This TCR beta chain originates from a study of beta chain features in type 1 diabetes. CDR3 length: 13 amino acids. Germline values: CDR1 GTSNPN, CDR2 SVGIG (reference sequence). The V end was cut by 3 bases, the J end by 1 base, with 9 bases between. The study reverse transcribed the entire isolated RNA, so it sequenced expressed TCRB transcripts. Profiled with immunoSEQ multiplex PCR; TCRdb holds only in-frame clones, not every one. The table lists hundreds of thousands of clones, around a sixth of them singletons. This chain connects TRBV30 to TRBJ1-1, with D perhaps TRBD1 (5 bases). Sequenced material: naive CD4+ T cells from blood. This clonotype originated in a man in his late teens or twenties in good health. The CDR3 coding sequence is TGTGCCTGGAGCCCGGGGCCGAACACTGAAGCTTTCTTT. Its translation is CAWSPGPNTEAFF.